The T cell receptor (beta chain) described here comes from a study of T cells in Graves' hyperthyroidism and ophthalmopathy. Study in general: Initial diagnosis, before any treatment, was when peripheral blood was collected.

Regions amplified from RNA transcripts were the TCR beta CDR3 regions. HTBI primers were used for first-round RT-PCR of the TCR CDR3. TCRdb independently ran MiXCR on the multiplex PCR reads; one entry per CDR3 protein. The repertoire holds around 520,000 distinct CDR3 sequences, approximately 15% seen once, with less than 20% in the top ten. This clonotype was seen many times. CDR3 length: 14 amino acids. The V gene end was trimmed by 2 bases and the J gene end by 6 bases; junction bases not matched to a gene: 6. The patients, who ranged from 18 to 65 in age, presented with newly diagnosed hyperthyroidism lasting under 2 months.

The chain links TRBV12-3 or TRBV12-4 to TRBJ1-2; 7 bases are shared with TRBD1. This clonotype was sampled from a woman aged 18 to 35 with Graves' hyperthyroidism. The specimen sequenced was blood. CDR3 loop: CASSLRRQGDGYTF. The CDR3 DNA reads TGTGCCAGCAGTTTACGGAGACAGGGTGATGGCTACACCTTC.